Presented here are 22 T cell receptor beta chains from one specimen sequenced in a study of blood T cells in healthy people across ages. Combining a sample-barcoded 5' primer with a J-beta primer mix, a second PCR ran for about 7 to 11 cycles. TCRdb reanalysed the 5' RACE reads using MiXCR and keeps one entry per CDR3 protein. The data show about 1.6 million distinct CDR3 sequences, with roughly 30% seen just once and 11% held by the top ten. The sample was blood. The source of these receptors is a woman aged 25-40 years in good health.

The chain links TRBV20-1 to TRBJ1-1; 7 bases fit TRBD1. Per the germline V gene, CDR1 is DFQATT and CDR2 is SNEGSKA (reference sequence). This CDR3 has 14 amino acids. With V trimmed by 4 bases and J by 7 bases, 12 bases remained unmatched. The CDR3 loop is CSATLQGRSGEAFF. CDR3 bases: TGCAGTGCTACCCTACAGGGGCGATCGGGTGAAGCTTTCTTT.

The chain combines TRBV2 with TRBJ2-7; D ambiguous. V was pared by 4 bases and J by 0 bases, with 10 bases between. The germline V gene has CDR1 SNHLY and CDR2 FYNNEI. The CDR3 spans 14 residues. CDR3: CASSVVRSSYEQYF. The CDR3 DNA sequence: TGTGCCAGCAGTGTGGTACGTAGCTCCTACGAGCAGTACTTC.

The chain joins TRBV3-1 to TRBJ2-7, with D perhaps given as TRBD1 or TRBD2 (5 bases each). Germline CDR1 LGHDT, CDR2 YNNKEL (reference sequence). The CDR3 sequence is 15 residues long. V was pared by 4 bases and J by 0 bases, with 13 bases between. For the CDR3, the DNA is TGTGCCAGCAGCCGAGGGGCATCAAGCTCCTACGAGCAGTACTTC. Its translation is CASSRGASSSYEQYF.

The chain uses TRBV20-1 and TRBJ2-5, with 7 positions matching TRBD2. Germline assignment: CDR1 DFQATT and CDR2 SNEGSKA (reference sequence). Trimming at V came to 4 bases and at J to 5 bases, leaving 10 bases not matched to a gene. This CDR3 is built from 14 residues. Here the CDR3 reads CSAMARGGLETQYF. The DNA of the CDR3 is TGCAGTGCTATGGCACGCGGGGGTTTGGAGACCCAGTACTTC.

This rearrangement joins TRBV25-1 to TRBJ1-2; no clear D. Between the trimmed V and J ends, which lost 3 bases and 4 bases, there was a span of 6 bases. CDR1 is MGHDK and CDR2 is SYGVNS in the germline V gene. This CDR3 contains 12 residues. This CDR3 reads CASSDDVYGYTF. The CDR3 nucleotides are TGTGCCAGCAGTGATGACGTCTATGGCTACACCTTC.

The V and J genes are TRBV11-2 and TRBJ1-1; perhaps TRBD1 as D (5 bases). The CDR3 length is 13 residues. Trimming removed 3 bases at V and 10 bases at J, with 15 bases between. Germline CDR1 SGHAT, CDR2 FQNNGV. CDR3 in DNA: TGTGCCAGCAGCTTCGGCGGGGGTATCGGAGCTTTCTTT. This codes for CASSFGGGIGAFF.

This chain uses TRBV3-1 with TRBJ2-5; weak D call: TRBD1 (5 bases). Trimming took 3 bases from V and 1 from J, leaving 9 bases between them. CDR3 size: 14 residues. Germline-derived CDR1 and CDR2 are LGHDT and YNNKEL (reference sequence). Written as DNA, the CDR3 is TGTGCCAGCAGCCACTGGACAATCCAAGAGACCCAGTACTTC. This encodes CASSHWTIQETQYF.

The rearrangement joins TRBV3-1 to TRBJ2-5; 7 nucleotides match TRBD1. The V segment lost 4 bases and the J segment 2 bases; nucleotides outside the gene matches: 7. The CDR3 runs to 15 residues. Germline V gives CDR1 LGHDT, CDR2 YNNKEL (reference sequence). The CDR3 sequence: CASSRPPDRQETQYF. The DNA for the CDR3 is TGTGCCAGCAGCCGTCCGCCGGACAGGCAAGAGACCCAGTACTTC.

This clonotype appeared a few times. This rearrangement joins TRBV6-5 to TRBJ2-7; possible D gene TRBD2, 5 bases. Trimming took 8 bases from V and 7 from J, leaving 15 bases between them. Germline V lookup: CDR1 MNHEY, CDR2 SVGAGI. This CDR3 region has 12 residues. Here the CDR3 reads CASGMRRGEQYF. CDR3 DNA: TGTGCCAGCGGAATGCGGCGCGGGGAGCAGTACTTC.

The chain couples TRBV5-1 to TRBJ2-5; 10 nucleotides line up with TRBD2. The CDR3 is 15 amino acids. Germline V lookup: CDR1 SGHRS, CDR2 YFSETQ. Trimming cost V 3 bases and J 5 bases; bases outside gene matches: 7. In DNA, the CDR3 is TGCGCCAGCAGCTGGAGCGGGGGGGAAGGCGAGACCCAGTACTTC. Its translation is CASSWSGGEGETQYF.

V gene TRBV5-1 combines with J gene TRBJ1-2, with TRBD1 as a possible D gene (6 bases). The CDR3 has 14 residues. Deletions cut 5 bases from V and 2 bases from J, with 13 bases between. Germline V gene data show CDR1 as SGHRS and CDR2 as YFSETQ. Here the CDR3 reads CASRDPTGNYGYTF. CDR3 coding DNA: TGCGCCAGCAGAGACCCCACAGGGAACTATGGCTACACCTTC. The variable domain in full, with the rest retrieved from reference TRBV5-1 and TRBJ1-2, is KAGVTQTPRYLIKTRGQQVTLSCSPISGHRSVSWYQQTPGQGLQFLFEYFSETQRNKGNFPGRFSGRQFSNSRSEMNVSTLELGDSALYLCASRDPTGNYGYTFGSGTRLTVV.

This clonotype showed up many times. J is TRBJ2-1 and V is TRBV5-1; D not certain. Germline CDR1 reads SGHRS; CDR2 reads YFSETQ. This CDR3 has 12 residues. V was trimmed by 4 bases and J by 7 bases, leaving 9 bases between them. The CDR3 sequence: CASSGRGNEQFF. CDR3 nucleotide sequence: TGCGCCAGCAGCGGAAGAGGAAATGAGCAGTTCTTC.

The J gene is TRBJ2-3, the V gene TRBV28; D is perhaps TRBD2 (5 bases). V was shortened by 1 base and J by 4 bases, with 12 bases between the two germline ends. From germline, CDR1 is MDHEN and CDR2 SYDVKM. The CDR3 has 15 residues. The CDR3 DNA sequence: TGTGCCAGCAGTTTATCAATGGGGAGAGCAGATACGCAGTATTTT. It yields the protein CASSLSMGRADTQYF.

The chain is built from TRBV7-2 and TRBJ1-1; tentative D call: TRBD1 (6 bases). V was shortened by 1 base and J by 0 bases, with 9 bases between the two germline ends. Germline lookup yields CDR1 SGHTA and CDR2 FQGNSA. The CDR3 loop spans 15 amino acids. CDR3 protein: CASSLDGQMNTEAFF. The CDR3 DNA follows: TGTGCCAGCAGCTTAGACGGACAGATGAACACTGAAGCTTTCTTT.

In the case of this clonotype: A much larger clone lies a single base off, so this may be a read error. V is TRBV4-1 and J is TRBJ2-1; 10 bases map to TRBD2. The V gene end was trimmed by 0 bases and the J gene end by 3 bases; junction bases not matched to a gene: 5. The CDR3 runs to 17 residues. Per germline, CDR1 MGHRA and CDR2 YSYEKL. As DNA, the CDR3 is TGCGCCAGCAGCCAAGAGGCGGGGACTAGCGTCTACAATGAGCAGTTCTTC. It encodes CASSQEAGTSVYNEQFF.

The chain uses TRBV4-1 and TRBJ2-5; TRBD2 aligns across 13 bases. The CDR3 extends over 17 amino acids. Germline CDR1 and CDR2: MGHRA and YSYEKL. V lost 4 bases, J lost 5 bases, and 10 bases stayed unmatched. The CDR3 spells CASSRSLGLAGQETQYF. The CDR3 DNA reads as TGCGCCAGCAGCCGCTCCCTGGGACTAGCGGGGCAGGAGACCCAGTACTTC.

The chain has TRBV12-3 or TRBV12-4 and TRBJ1-1, with D perhaps matching TRBD1 (5 bases). Trimming cost V 10 bases and J 3 bases, with 18 bases left between them. This CDR3 region has 14 residues. The CDR3 spells CATKTGSSDTEAFF. In nucleotides, the CDR3 is TGTGCCACAAAAACAGGATCGTCGGACACTGAAGCTTTCTTT.

This chain joins TRBV2 and TRBJ1-5; tentative D call: TRBD1 (6 bases). V lost 5 bases, J lost 1 base, and 15 bases lay in between. CDR1 is SNHLY and CDR2 is FYNNEI in the germline V gene. This CDR3 has 16 amino acids. CDR3 sequence (DNA): TGTGCCAGCAGTTATACAGGGTTCGAGAGCAATCAGCCCCAGCATTTT. Translated, it gives CASSYTGFESNQPQHF.

The CDR3 region is CSASVLAGAGGGETQYF. CDR3 DNA sequence: TGCAGTGCTAGTGTCCTAGCGGGGGCCGGTGGTGGGGAGACCCAGTACTTC. The rearrangement joins TRBV20-1 to TRBJ2-5; 10 bases are a match to TRBD2. The CDR3 length is 17 residues. J gave up 5 bases and V 3 bases, and 15 bases lay outside the gene matches. CDR1 and CDR2 from the germline V gene are DFQATT and SNEGSKA (reference sequence).

The chain joins TRBV27 to TRBJ2-1; D gene ambiguous. Germline CDR1 MNHEY, CDR2 SMNVEV (reference sequence). Trimming took off 2 bases at V and 0 bases at J, with 20 bases between the two ends. The length of the CDR3 is 19 residues. The CDR3 sequence is CASSLRPASWNYSYNEQFF. For the CDR3, the DNA is TGTGCCAGCAGTTTACGACCCGCTTCATGGAACTACTCCTACAATGAGCAGTTCTTC.

The sample holds a few counts of this clonotype. The J gene is TRBJ1-1, the V gene TRBV30, with D uncertain. The CDR3 covers 11 residues. CDR1 and CDR2 from the germline V gene are GTSNPN and SVGIG (reference sequence). Trimming took 0 bases from V and 13 from J, leaving 12 bases between them. The CDR3 coding sequence is TGTGCCTGGAGTGTAAGTGGTGAGGTTTTCTTT. Amino acid sequence: CAWSVSGEVFF.

Only a few counts were recorded for this clonotype. The rearrangement uses TRBV20-1 and TRBJ2-4; D uncertain. This CDR3 contains 12 residues. V lost 5 bases, J lost 5 bases, and 10 bases lay in between. Germline V gene lookup returns CDR1 DFQATT and CDR2 SNEGSKA (reference sequence). CDR3 protein: CSARAQQNIQYF. The CDR3 region has the DNA TGCAGTGCTCGGGCACAGCAAAACATTCAGTACTTC.